These T cell receptor beta chains were read from a single sample in a study of T cells in Graves' hyperthyroidism and ophthalmopathy. TCRdb re-called the multiplex PCR reads with MiXCR, one entry per CDR3 protein. Of about 500,000 distinct CDR3 sequences listed, around 16% are singletons. Sequencing was performed on blood. The receptors were gathered from a woman younger than 45 with Graves' ophthalmopathy. CDR3s include the opening cysteine and the closing phenylalanine or tryptophan. A D gene is named only where the DNA matches it firmly. Not every row has a clone size; where given, it reads once, few, many or a size class.

many,TRBJ1-2,.,TRBV20-1,TGCAGTGCCCGTCGCCTCACAGGCTACTATGGCTACACCTTC,CSARRLTGYYGYTF
many,TRBJ2-1,TRBD1,TRBV3-1,TGTGCCAGCAGCCAGCCGGGACAGGGAAGGGAGCAGTTCTTC,CASSQPGQGREQFF
few,TRBJ2-3,.,TRBV7-2,TGTGCCAGCAGCTCCGGGACTCCCCGTTTAAATACGCAGTATTTT,CASSSGTPRLNTQYF
.,TRBJ2-2,TRBD2,TRBV7-2,TGTGCCAGCAGTTTTGGGACTAGCCGGGGGGCCGGGGAGCTGTTTTTT,CASSFGTSRGAGELFF
many,TRBJ2-1,.,TRBV11-1,TGTGCCAGCAGCTCCGGGACCCAGTTCTTC,CASSSGTQFF
many,TRBJ2-7,.,TRBV20-1,TGCAGTACGGGTGTTTGGGGGACCGAGCAAGACGAGCAGTACTTC,CSTGVWGTEQDEQYF
many,TRBJ2-7,TRBD2,TRBV20-1,TGCAGTGGGGGTGGGGGGGGCTACGAGCAGTACTTC,CSGGGGGYEQYF
.,TRBJ1-2,.,TRBV20-1,TGCAGTGCTAAACAGGACTATACTAACTATGGCTACACCTTC,CSAKQDYTNYGYTF
many,TRBJ2-5,.,TRBV6-1,TGTGCCAGCAGGAGGACCGGAGGGCAAGAGACCCAGTACTTC,CASRRTGGQETQYF
.,TRBJ1-5,.,TRBV6-1,TGTGCCAGCAGCTCGATGGGCAATCAGCCCCAGCATTTT,CASSSMGNQPQHF
many,TRBJ2-3,.,TRBV20-1,TGCAGTGCTAGCCACCTCGGGGGCGGTAGTGACACAGATACGCAGTATTTT,CSASHLGGGSDTDTQYF
many,TRBJ2-5,.,TRBV11-1,TGTGCCAGCAGCTTATATTACGGTCCTCAAGAGACCCAGTACTTC,CASSLYYGPQETQYF
.,TRBJ2-2,.,TRBV5-1,TGCGCCAGCAGCTTCCGAGCGCCAATCACCGGGGAGCTGTTTTTT,CASSFRAPITGELFF
.,TRBJ1-1,.,TRBV4-3,TGCGCCAGCAGCCAAGCTCACGGGCGGAACACTGAAGCTTTCTTT,CASSQAHGRNTEAFF
few,TRBJ2-1,.,TRBV29-1,TGCAGCGTTGATGAGTGGAGCTCCTACAATGAGCAGTTCTTC,CSVDEWSSYNEQFF
many,TRBJ1-6,TRBD1,TRBV28,TGTGCCAGCAGCCCTATGACAGGGGGTCGGTCACCCCTCCACTTT,CASSPMTGGRSPLHF
.,TRBJ2-7,TRBD2,TRBV20-1,TGCAGTGCTAGTAGCGGGGCTAGCGGGAGGCCCGTTTCCTACGAGCAGTACTTC,CSASSGASGRPVSYEQYF
.,TRBJ2-3,.,TRBV27,TGTGCCAGCAGTTTCCTACAGGGAAGCACAGATACGCAGTATTTT,CASSFLQGSTDTQYF
few,TRBJ2-5,TRBD1,TRBV5-1,TGCGCCAGCAGCTTGTGGCGACAGGGGCCCAAAGAGACCCAGTACTTC,CASSLWRQGPKETQYF
many,TRBJ2-1,.,TRBV2,TGTGCCAGCAGCGTAAGGAGGGCCTCCCTCGATGAGCAGTTCTTC,CASSVRRASLDEQFF
many,TRBJ2-7,TRBD2,TRBV20-1,TGCAGTGCAACAACTAGCGGGAGGGCCCGGTTCGAGCAGTACTTC,CSATTSGRARFEQYF
few,TRBJ2-6,.,TRBV12-3/TRBV12-4,TGTGCCAGCAAGCCGGGGCCGTCCAACGTCCTGACTTTC,CASKPGPSNVLTF
few,TRBJ1-2,.,TRBV6-1,TGTGCCAGCAGTCACGGGGGAAACGATGGCTACACCTTC,CASSHGGNDGYTF
.,TRBJ2-2,.,TRBV3-1,TGTGCCAGCAGCCTAGCGGGACAGGGTAACGCCGGGGAGCTGTTTTTT,CASSLAGQGNAGELFF
few,TRBJ2-3,.,TRBV5-4,TGTGCCAGCACTGAGACTAGCACAGATACGCAGTATTTT,CASTETSTDTQYF
few,TRBJ1-5,.,TRBV15,TGTGCCACCAGCAGAGAGAGGGGACCTAGCAATCAGCCCCAGCATTTT,CATSRERGPSNQPQHF
few,TRBJ1-2,.,TRBV19,TGTGCCAGTAGTCCAGGGAAGAACTATGGCTACACCTTC,CASSPGKNYGYTF
many,TRBJ2-1,.,TRBV11-3,TGTGCCAGCAGCCGCGGACTATACAATGAGCAGTTCTTC,CASSRGLYNEQFF
many,TRBJ2-7,TRBD2,TRBV20-1,TGCAGTGCTGAAGCGGGAGTCCGCTACGAGCAGTACTTC,CSAEAGVRYEQYF
.,TRBJ1-5,.,TRBV6-1,TGTGCCAGCAGCGGGAGAGGGACCAATCAGCCCCAGCATTTT,CASSGRGTNQPQHF
many,TRBJ2-7,.,TRBV27,TGTGCCAGCAGTTTAACGGCGGAGGGGGGTAAATACGAGCAGTACTTC,CASSLTAEGGKYEQYF